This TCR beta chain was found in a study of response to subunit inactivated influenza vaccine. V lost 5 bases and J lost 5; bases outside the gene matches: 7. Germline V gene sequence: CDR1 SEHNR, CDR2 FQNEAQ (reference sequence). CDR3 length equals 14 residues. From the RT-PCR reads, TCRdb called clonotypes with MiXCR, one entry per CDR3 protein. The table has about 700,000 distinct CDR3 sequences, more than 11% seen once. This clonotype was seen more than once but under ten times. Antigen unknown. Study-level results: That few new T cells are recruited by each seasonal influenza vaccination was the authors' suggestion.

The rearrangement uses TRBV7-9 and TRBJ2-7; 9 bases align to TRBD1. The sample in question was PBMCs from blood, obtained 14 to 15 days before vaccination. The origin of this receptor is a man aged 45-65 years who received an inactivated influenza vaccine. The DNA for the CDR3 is TGTGCCAGCAGCCATTACAGGGGGCTGGACGAGCAGTACTTC. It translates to CASSHYRGLDEQYF. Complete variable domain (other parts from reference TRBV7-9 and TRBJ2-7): DTGVSQNPRHKITKRGQNVTFRCDPISEHNRLYWYRQTLGQGPEFLTYFQNEAQLEKSRLLSDRFSAERPKGSFSTLEIQRTEQGDSAMYLCASSHYRGLDEQYFGPGTRLTVT.